This entry lists 12 T cell receptor beta chains sequenced from one sample in a study of neurological immune-mediated disorders. TCRdb ran MiXCR on the 5' RACE reads and lists one entry per CDR3 protein. Of around 67,000 distinct CDR3 sequences listed, 5.2% are singletons. Sequencing input: PBMCs. Every receptor here comes from a man aged 18 to 35 with multiple sclerosis.

Remarks on this clonotype: A read error may be the cause here, since a much bigger clone is one base away. V gene TRBV10-3 combines with J gene TRBJ2-7; D not resolved. The germline CDR1 and CDR2 sequences are ENHRY and SYGVKD. This CDR3 comprises 14 residues. V was trimmed by 6 bases and J by 3 bases, leaving 15 bases between them. For the CDR3, the DNA is TGTGCCATCAGCGCAAAGCTGGAGCACTACGAGCAGTACTTC. Translation: CAISAKLEHYEQYF.

There are many counts of this clonotype. This chain joins TRBV5-6 and TRBJ1-1, with D possibly being TRBD1 (6 bases). The ends were cut back, 6 bases at V and 1 base at J, with 19 bases in the middle. Germline V gene data show CDR1 as SGHDT and CDR2 as YYEEEE. This CDR3 has 16 amino acids. This CDR3 is CASIITDPGANTEAFF. CDR3 DNA sequence: TGTGCCAGCATCATAACGGACCCGGGGGCGAACACTGAAGCTTTCTTT.

This clonotype was recorded many times. The V gene is TRBV7-8, the J gene TRBJ2-5; TRBD1 agrees at 9 bases. The V segment lost 2 bases and the J segment 5 bases; nucleotides outside the gene matches: 6. This CDR3 contains 15 residues. Germline-derived CDR1 and CDR2 are SGHVS and FQNEAQ. The CDR3 DNA reads as TGTGCCAGCAGCTTAAGGACAGGGGAGGAGGAGACCCAGTACTTC. Translating it yields CASSLRTGEEETQYF.

This clonotype showed up many times. The chain links TRBV9 to TRBJ2-2, with TRBD1 as a possible D gene (6 bases). This CDR3 has 14 amino acids. Trimming left V 6 bases short and J 0 bases short, with 9 bases between. Per the germline V gene, CDR1 is SGDLS and CDR2 is YYNGEE. In DNA form, the CDR3 reads TGTGCCAGCAAGGGGGATACGAACACCGGGGAGCTGTTTTTT. This codes for CASKGDTNTGELFF.

This clonotype was recorded many times. The chain links TRBV6-6 to TRBJ2-7; no reliable D call. Trimming removed 4 bases at V and 7 bases at J, with 17 bases between. The CDR3 spans 14 residues. Germline values: CDR1 MNHNY, CDR2 SVGAGI (reference sequence). The CDR3: CASSSLVFQTEQYF. CDR3 DNA sequence: TGTGCCAGCAGTTCTCTGGTTTTCCAAACGGAGCAGTACTTC.

This clonotype has at least ten counts. This chain uses TRBV7-2 with TRBJ2-7; no reliable D call. Germline V gives CDR1 SGHTA, CDR2 FQGNSA. Trimming took off 4 bases at V and 2 bases at J, with 12 bases between the two ends. CDR3 length equals 14 residues. CDR3 bases: TGTGCCAGCAGCTCATCGAGGAGAACCTACGAGCAGTACTTC. Its protein product is CASSSSRRTYEQYF.

There are many counts of this clonotype. The CDR3 DNA follows: TGTGCCACCCGCCCGGGACTAGCCTCAGATACGCAGTATTTT. Translation gives CATRPGLASDTQYF. The chain links TRBV7-2 to TRBJ2-3; TRBD2 matches at 9 bases. The CDR3 loop spans 14 amino acids. The trim removed 10 bases at V and 4 bases at J, leaving 9 bases unmatched. From germline, CDR1 is SGHTA and CDR2 FQGNSA. Full variable domain (remainder filled in from reference TRBV7-2 and TRBJ2-3): GAGVSQSPSNKVTEKGKDVELRCDPISGHTALYWYRQSLGQGLEFLIYFQGNSAPDKSGLPSDRFSAERTGGSVSTLTIQRTQQEDSAVYLCATRPGLASDTQYFGPGTRLTVL.

This clonotype came up many times. This sequence joins TRBV7-9 and TRBJ2-1; 14 bases agree with TRBD2. The V and J ends lost 3 bases and 1 base, in that order; junction bases with no gene match: 5. Germline lookup yields CDR1 SEHNR and CDR2 FQNEAQ (reference sequence). CDR3 length equals 18 residues. The CDR3 here is CASSFRTSGRSSYNEQFF. DNA of the CDR3: TGTGCCAGCAGCTTCCGGACTAGCGGGAGGAGTTCCTACAATGAGCAGTTCTTC.

This clonotype was picked up a small number of times. The junction shows a germline mismatch at one end, possibly a read error. The V gene is TRBV18, the J gene TRBJ1-5; TRBD1 might be the D (6 bases). Germline V gives CDR1 KGHSH, CDR2 LQKENI. This CDR3 region has 14 residues. The CDR3, as DNA: TGTGCCAGCTCACTAACAGGGAAGGGTCAGCCCCAGAATTTT. This sequence encodes CASSLTGKGQPQNF.

In this sample, this clonotype turned up many times. The gene calls are TRBV20-1 and TRBJ2-3; D may match TRBD1 or TRBD2 (5 bases each). The V gene lost 0 bases and the J gene lost 1 base, with 14 bases spanning the gap. CDR1 is DFQATT, CDR2 SNEGSKA, per germline (reference sequence). CDR3 length: 16 residues. The CDR3 nucleotides are TGCAGTGCTAGAGAGGAGTGGGGACGCCGCACAGATACGCAGTATTTT. This sequence encodes CSAREEWGRRTDTQYF.

This clonotype was recorded many times. This chain connects TRBV5-1 to TRBJ1-1; D gene ambiguous. The CDR3 sequence is 12 residues long. The germline gives CDR1 SGHRS, CDR2 YFSETQ. V was clipped by 0 bases and J by 7 bases, with 7 bases between them. CDR3 coding DNA: TGCGCCAGCAGCTTGGAAGGCAGTGAAGCTTTCTTT. It is translated as CASSLEGSEAFF.

This clonotype was seen repeatedly, ten times or more. V gene TRBV7-2 combines with J gene TRBJ2-7; D perhaps matches TRBD2 (7 bases). The CDR3 has 13 residues. Deletions cut 3 bases from V and 6 bases from J, with 12 bases between. CDR1 SGHTA and CDR2 FQGNSA come from the germline V gene. For the CDR3, the DNA is TGTGCCAGCAGCTTCTCGAGGGGGGGCGAGCAGTACTTC. Translating it yields CASSFSRGGEQYF.